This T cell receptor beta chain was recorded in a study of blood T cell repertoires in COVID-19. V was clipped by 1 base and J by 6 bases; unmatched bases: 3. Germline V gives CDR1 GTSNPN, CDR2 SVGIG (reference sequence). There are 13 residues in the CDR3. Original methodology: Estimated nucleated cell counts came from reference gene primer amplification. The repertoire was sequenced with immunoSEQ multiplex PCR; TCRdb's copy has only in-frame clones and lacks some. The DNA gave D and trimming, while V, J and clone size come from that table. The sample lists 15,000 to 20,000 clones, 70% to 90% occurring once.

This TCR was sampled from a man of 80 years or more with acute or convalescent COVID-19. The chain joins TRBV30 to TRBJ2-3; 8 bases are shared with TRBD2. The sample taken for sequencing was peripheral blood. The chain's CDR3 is CAWSARGGDTQYF. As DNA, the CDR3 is TGTGCCTGGAGTGCTCGGGGGGGGGATACGCAGTATTTT.